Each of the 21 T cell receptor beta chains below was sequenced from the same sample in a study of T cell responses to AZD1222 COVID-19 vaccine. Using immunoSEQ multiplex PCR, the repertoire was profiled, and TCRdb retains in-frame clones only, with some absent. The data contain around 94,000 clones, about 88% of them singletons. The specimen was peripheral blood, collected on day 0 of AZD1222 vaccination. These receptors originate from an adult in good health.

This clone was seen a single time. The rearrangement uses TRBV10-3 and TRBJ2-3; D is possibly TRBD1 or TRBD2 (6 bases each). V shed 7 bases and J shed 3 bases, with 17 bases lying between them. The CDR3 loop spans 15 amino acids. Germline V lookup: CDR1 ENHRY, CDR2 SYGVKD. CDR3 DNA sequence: TGTGCCATCAAAGGGGGGCAGGCGCGGACAGATACGCAGTATTTT. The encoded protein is CAIKGGQARTDTQYF.

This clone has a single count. CDR3 in amino acids: CASSLGRHTDTQYF. The DNA of the CDR3 is TGTGCCAGCAGCCTGGGACGGCACACAGATACGCAGTATTTT. This chain uses TRBV14 with TRBJ2-3, with D perhaps assigned TRBD1 or TRBD2 (5 bases each). Trimming removed 4 bases from V and 2 bases from J, with 10 bases in between. The CDR3 is made up of 14 amino acids. The germline V gene has CDR1 SGHDN and CDR2 FVKESK.

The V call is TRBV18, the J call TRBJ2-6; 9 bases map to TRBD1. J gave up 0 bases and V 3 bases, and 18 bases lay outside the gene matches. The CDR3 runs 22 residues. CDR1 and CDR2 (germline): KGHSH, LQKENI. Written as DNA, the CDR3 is TGTGCCAGCTCACCCTTGGACAGGGGAAACCTTATCACGAGCTCTGGGGCCAACGTCCTGACTTTC. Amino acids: CASSPLDRGNLITSSGANVLTF. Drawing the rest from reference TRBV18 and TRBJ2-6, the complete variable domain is NAGVMQNPRHLVRRRGQEARLRCSPMKGHSHVYWYRQLPEEGLKFMVYLQKENIIDESGMPKERFSAEFPKEGPSILRIQQVVRGDSAAYFCASSPLDRGNLITSSGANVLTFGAGSRLTVL.

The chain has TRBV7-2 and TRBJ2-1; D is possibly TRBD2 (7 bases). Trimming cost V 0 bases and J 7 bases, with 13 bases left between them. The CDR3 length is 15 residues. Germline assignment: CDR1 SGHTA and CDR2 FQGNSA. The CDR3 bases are TGTGCCAGCAGCTTAGCAGGGGGAGCGGGAAATGAGCAGTTCTTC. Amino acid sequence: CASSLAGGAGNEQFF.

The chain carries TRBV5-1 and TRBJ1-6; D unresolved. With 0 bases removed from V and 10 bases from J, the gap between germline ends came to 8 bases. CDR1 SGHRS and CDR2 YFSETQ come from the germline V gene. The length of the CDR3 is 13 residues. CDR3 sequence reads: CASSLAGRSPLHF. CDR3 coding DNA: TGCGCCAGCAGCTTGGCCGGGCGCTCACCCCTCCACTTT.

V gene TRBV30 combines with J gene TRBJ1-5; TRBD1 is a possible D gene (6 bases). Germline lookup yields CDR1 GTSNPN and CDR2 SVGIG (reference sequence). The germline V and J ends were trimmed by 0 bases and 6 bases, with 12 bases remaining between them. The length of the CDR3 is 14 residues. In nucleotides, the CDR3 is TGTGCCTGGAGTGTATCGGGGGGCTCTCAGCCCCAGCATTTT. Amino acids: CAWSVSGGSQPQHF.

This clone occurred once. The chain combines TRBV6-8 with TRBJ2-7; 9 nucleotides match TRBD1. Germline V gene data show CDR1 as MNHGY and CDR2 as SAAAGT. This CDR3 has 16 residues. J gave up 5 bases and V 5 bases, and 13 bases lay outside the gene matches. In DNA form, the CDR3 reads TGTGCCAGCAGTCGAAGAATGTTGGACAGGGGAAACGAGCAGTACTTC. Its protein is CASSRRMLDRGNEQYF.

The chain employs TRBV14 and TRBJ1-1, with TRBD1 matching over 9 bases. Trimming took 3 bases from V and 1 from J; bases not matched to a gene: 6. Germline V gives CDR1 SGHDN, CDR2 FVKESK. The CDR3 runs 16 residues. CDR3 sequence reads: CASSQGQGRRNTEAFF. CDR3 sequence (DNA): TGTGCCAGCAGCCAGGGACAGGGAAGGAGGAACACTGAAGCTTTCTTT. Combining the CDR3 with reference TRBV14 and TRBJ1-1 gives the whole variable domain EAGVTQFPSHSVIEKGQTVTLRCDPISGHDNLYWYRRVMGKEIKFLLHFVKESKQDESGMPNNRFLAERTGGTYSTLKVQPAELEDSGVYFCASSQGQGRRNTEAFFGQGTRLTVV.

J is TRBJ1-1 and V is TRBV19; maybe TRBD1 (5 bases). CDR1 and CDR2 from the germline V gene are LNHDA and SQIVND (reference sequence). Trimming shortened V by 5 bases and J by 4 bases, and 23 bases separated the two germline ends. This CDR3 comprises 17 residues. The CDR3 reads CASSSAVFGGSTTEAFF. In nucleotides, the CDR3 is TGTGCCAGTAGTTCAGCAGTTTTTGGGGGAAGTACCACTGAAGCTTTCTTT.

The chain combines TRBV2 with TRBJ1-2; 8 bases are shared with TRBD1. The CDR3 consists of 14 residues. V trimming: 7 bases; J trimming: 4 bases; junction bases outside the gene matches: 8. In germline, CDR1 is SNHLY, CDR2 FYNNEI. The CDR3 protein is CASKGTGRIYGYTF. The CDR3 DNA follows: TGTGCCAGCAAGGGGACAGGTCGAATCTATGGCTACACCTTC.

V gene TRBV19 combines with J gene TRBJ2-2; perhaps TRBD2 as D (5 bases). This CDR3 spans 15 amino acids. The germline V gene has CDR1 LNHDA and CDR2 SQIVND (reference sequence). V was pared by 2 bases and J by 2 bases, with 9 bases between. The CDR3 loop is CASSISGLNTGELFF. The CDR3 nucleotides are TGTGCCAGTAGTATATCTGGACTCAACACCGGGGAGCTGTTTTTT.

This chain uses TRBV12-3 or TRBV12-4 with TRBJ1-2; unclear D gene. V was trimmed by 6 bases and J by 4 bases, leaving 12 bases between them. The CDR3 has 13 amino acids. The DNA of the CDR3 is TGTGCCAGCAGGCCCGGACGTCGCTATGGCTACACCTTC. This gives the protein CASRPGRRYGYTF.

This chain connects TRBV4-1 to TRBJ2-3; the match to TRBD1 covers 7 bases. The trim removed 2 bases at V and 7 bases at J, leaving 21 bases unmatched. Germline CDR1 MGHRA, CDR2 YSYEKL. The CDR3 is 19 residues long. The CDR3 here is CASSQRLAGGGSFGNTQYF. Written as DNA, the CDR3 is TGCGCCAGCAGCCAACGACTGGCAGGGGGTGGGTCGTTTGGAAATACGCAGTATTTT.

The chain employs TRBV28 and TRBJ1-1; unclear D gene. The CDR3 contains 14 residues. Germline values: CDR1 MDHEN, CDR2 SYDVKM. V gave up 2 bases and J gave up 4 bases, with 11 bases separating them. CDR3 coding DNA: TGTGCCAGCAGTTTACCCGGAGAGGGCACTGAAGCTTTCTTT. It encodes CASSLPGEGTEAFF.

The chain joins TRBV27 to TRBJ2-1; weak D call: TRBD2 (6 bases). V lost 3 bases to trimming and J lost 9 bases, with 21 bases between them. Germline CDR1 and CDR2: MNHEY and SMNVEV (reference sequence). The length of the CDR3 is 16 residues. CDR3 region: CASSFRGDPPGSEQFF. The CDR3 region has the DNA TGTGCCAGCAGTTTTCGAGGGGATCCCCCCGGGAGTGAGCAGTTCTTC.

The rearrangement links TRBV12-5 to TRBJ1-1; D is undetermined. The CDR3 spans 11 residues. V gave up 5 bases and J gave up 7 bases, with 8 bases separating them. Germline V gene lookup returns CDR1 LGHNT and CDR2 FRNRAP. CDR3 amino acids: CASGPLGEAFF. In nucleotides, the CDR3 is TGTGCTAGTGGTCCGTTAGGTGAAGCTTTCTTT.

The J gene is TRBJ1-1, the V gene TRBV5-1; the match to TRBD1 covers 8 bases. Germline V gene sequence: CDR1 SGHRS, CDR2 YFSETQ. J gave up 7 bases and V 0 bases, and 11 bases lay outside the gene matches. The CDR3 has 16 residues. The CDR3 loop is CASSLGPSDRGGEAFF. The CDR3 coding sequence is TGCGCCAGCAGCTTGGGCCCCTCCGACAGGGGTGGTGAAGCTTTCTTT.

CDR3 DNA sequence: TGTGCCACCAGCAGAGCGCTAGCGGGGTCAGATACGCAGTATTTT. As protein: CATSRALAGSDTQYF. This chain joins TRBV15 and TRBJ2-3, with 9 bases identical to TRBD2. The V segment lost 1 base and the J segment 4 bases; nucleotides outside the gene matches: 3. This CDR3 is built from 15 residues. CDR1 LNHNV and CDR2 YYDKDF come from the germline V gene (reference sequence).

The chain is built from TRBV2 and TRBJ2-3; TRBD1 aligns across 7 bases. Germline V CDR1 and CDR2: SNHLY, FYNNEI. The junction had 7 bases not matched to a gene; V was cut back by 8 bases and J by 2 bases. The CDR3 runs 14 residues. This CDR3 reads CASVRDSYTDTQYF. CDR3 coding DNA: TGTGCCAGCGTACGGGACAGTTACACAGATACGCAGTATTTT.

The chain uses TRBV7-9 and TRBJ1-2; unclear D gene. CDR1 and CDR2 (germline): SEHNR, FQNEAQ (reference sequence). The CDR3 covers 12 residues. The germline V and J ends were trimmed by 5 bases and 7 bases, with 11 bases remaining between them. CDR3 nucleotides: TGTGCCAGCAGCCCTAGGGTGGGTGGCTACACCTTC. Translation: CASSPRVGGYTF.

CDR3 loop: CASSLFAGEPQHF. The CDR3, as DNA: TGTGCCAGCAGTTTATTTGCAGGGGAGCCCCAGCATTTT. The chain links TRBV27 to TRBJ1-5; TRBD1 is a possible D gene (6 bases). V was clipped by 1 base and J by 8 bases, with 9 bases between them. The CDR3 has 13 residues. Germline CDR1 and CDR2: MNHEY and SMNVEV (reference sequence).